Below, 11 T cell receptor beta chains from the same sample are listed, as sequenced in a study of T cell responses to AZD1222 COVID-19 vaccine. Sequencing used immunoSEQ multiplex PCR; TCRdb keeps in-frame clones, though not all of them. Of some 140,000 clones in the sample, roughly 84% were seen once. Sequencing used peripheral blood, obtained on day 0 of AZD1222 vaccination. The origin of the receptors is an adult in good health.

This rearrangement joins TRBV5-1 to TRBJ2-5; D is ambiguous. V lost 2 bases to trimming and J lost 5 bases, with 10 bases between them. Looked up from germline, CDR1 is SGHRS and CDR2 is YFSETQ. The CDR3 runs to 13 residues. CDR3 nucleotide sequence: TGCGCCAGCAGCTTACAAGGGCTGGAGACCCAGTACTTC. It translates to CASSLQGLETQYF.

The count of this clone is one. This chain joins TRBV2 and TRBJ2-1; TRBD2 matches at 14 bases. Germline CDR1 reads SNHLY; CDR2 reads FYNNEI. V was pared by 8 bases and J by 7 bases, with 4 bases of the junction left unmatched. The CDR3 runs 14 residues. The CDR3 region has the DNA TGTGCCAGCTCGACTAGCGGGGGGGCTAATGAGCAGTTCTTC. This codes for CASSTSGGANEQFF.

The CDR3 spells CASTLGTNSPLHF. The CDR3 DNA reads as TGTGCCAGCACCTTGGGGACAAATTCACCCCTCCACTTT. The chain carries TRBV11-2 and TRBJ1-6, with D maybe TRBD1 (6 bases). Germline V lookup: CDR1 SGHAT, CDR2 FQNNGV. V shed 7 bases and J shed 7 bases, with 11 bases lying between them. There are 13 residues in the CDR3.

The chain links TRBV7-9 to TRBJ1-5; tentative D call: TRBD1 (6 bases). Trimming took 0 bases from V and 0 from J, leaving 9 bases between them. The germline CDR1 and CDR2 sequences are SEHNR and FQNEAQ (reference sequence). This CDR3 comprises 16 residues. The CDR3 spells CASSLATGSSNQPQHF. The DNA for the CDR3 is TGTGCCAGCAGCTTAGCTACAGGGAGTAGCAATCAGCCCCAGCATTTT.

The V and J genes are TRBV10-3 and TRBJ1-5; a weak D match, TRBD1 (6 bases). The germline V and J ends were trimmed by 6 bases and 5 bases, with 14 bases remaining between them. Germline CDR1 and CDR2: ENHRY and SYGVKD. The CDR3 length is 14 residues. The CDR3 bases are TGTGCCATCAGCACCGGGACACAAGATCAGCCCCAGCATTTT. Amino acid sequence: CAISTGTQDQPQHF.

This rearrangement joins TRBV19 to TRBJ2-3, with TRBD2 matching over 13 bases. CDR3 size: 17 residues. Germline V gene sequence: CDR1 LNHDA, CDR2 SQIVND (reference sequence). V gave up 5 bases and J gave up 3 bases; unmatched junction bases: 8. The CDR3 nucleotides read TGTGCCAGTAGTTCAGGACTAGCGGGGGTTGGGACAGATACGCAGTATTTT. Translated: CASSSGLAGVGTDTQYF.

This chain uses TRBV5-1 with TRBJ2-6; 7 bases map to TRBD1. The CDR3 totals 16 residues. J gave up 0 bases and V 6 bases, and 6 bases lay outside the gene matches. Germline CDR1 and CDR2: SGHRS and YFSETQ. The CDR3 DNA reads TGCGCCAGCACCTGGGACAGAACCTCTGGGGCCAACGTCCTGACTTTC. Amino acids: CASTWDRTSGANVLTF.

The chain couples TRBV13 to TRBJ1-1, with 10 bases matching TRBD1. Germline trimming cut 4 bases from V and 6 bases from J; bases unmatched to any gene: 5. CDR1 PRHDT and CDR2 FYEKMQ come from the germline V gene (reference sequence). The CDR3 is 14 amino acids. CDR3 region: CASSWDRGRPEAFF. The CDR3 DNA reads TGTGCCAGCAGCTGGGACAGGGGTAGGCCTGAAGCTTTCTTT.

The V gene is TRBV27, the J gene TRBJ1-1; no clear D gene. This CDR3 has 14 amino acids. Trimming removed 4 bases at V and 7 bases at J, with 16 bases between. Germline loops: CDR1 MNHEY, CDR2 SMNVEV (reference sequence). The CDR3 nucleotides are TGTGCCAGCAGTTCCTTCTCTGACAAGGTTGAAGCTTTCTTT. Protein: CASSSFSDKVEAFF.

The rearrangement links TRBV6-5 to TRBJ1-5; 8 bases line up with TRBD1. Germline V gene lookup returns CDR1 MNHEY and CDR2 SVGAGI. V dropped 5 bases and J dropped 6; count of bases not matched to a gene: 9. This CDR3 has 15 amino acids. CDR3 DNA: TGTGCCAGCAGTATCTCACAGGGGGTTGGTCAGCCCCAGCATTTT. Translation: CASSISQGVGQPQHF.

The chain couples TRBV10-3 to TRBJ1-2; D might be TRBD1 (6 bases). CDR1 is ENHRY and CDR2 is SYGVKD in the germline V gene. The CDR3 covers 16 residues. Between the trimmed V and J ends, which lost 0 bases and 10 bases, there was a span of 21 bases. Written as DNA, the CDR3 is TGTGCCATCAGTGAGTCCTATAACATAAGGACAGAAGACTACACCTTC. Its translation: CAISESYNIRTEDYTF.